These T cell receptor beta chains were read from a single sample in a study of blood T cell repertoires in COVID-19. Clones were sequenced by immunoSEQ multiplex PCR, and TCRdb holds only the in-frame ones, with some missing. Of about 300,000 clones in the sample, around nine tenths were seen once. Specimen: peripheral blood. Source of these receptors: a young woman with COVID-19, enrolled during active disease. Both conserved end residues are part of each CDR3. Each record gives: CDR3 protein, V gene.

CASSRQGGGQGNF TRBV4-1
CASSKTDDRVTRGYTF TRBV6-6
CASSPSRGTGELFF TRBV7-9
CASGTGILSTEAFF TRBV19
CASSQVSNTEAFF TRBV3-1/TRBV3-2
CASSTGQGAFEQYF TRBV3-1/TRBV3-2
CASSYGLRGGGYGYTF TRBV6-5
CASSQGGLSNTEAFF TRBV3-1/TRBV3-2
CASSPDRGERTDTQYF TRBV3-1/TRBV3-2
CASSFSPNQPQHF TRBV5-5
CASSPERQNNQPQHF TRBV18
CASSLFLNSIDTQYF TRBV5-5
CASSSRDNEQFF TRBV19
CASSHGGQANEKLFF TRBV4-2
CASSQTGGANVLTF TRBV7-9
CASSPGGGTGELFF TRBV11-3
CASSSSFYGYTF TRBV12-3/TRBV12-4
CASSEGVTGSYEQYF TRBV6-1
CASSVGTGAGNTIYF TRBV9
CASSPGGGGNQPQHF TRBV19
CASSLGRSSGNTIYF TRBV13
CASSQGASGGTDTQYF TRBV4-3
CASRRGGNTEAFF TRBV2
CASSVEPAGGLDEQYF TRBV9
CAISESTAGRGYTF TRBV10-3
CASSLGQRQYNEQFF TRBV5-6
CASSLQASSYNSPLHF TRBV5-5
CASSPGDRGQYNSPLHF TRBV7-2
CASSFGGIGELFF TRBV7-8
CSAQDKLISVF TRBV20-1
CASSIQGDYGYTF TRBV18
CASSQALGGYGYTF TRBV14
CASSAGQFNYGYTF TRBV19
CASRGQGIVSSGEQFF TRBV19
CASSRDIYEKLFF TRBV5-1
CASSLWAVSNQPQHF TRBV7-8
CASSLIGDGYTF TRBV11-3
CSVDEGPYGYTF TRBV29-1
CSVVETGGDYDYTF TRBV29-1
CASSSSGGPYNEQFF TRBV5-1
CASSYQGANGNTIYF TRBV5-1
CASNAGPLGTDTQYF TRBV28
CASNNRGLNTEAFF TRBV6-5
CASSLPGLEAFF TRBV7-9
CASSLLGEYNEQFF TRBV7-9